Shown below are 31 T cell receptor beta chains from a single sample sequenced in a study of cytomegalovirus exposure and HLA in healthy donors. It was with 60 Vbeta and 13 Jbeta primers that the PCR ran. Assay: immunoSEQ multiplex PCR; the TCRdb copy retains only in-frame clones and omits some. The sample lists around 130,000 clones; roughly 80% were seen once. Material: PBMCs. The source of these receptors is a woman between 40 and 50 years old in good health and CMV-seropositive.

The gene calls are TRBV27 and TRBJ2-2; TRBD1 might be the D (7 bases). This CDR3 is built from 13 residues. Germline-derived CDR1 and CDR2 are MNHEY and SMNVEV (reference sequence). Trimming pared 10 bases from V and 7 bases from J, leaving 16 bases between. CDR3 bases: TGTGCCACCAAAAGGAGGGGGCGCGGGGAGCTGTTTTTT. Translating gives CATKRRGRGELFF.

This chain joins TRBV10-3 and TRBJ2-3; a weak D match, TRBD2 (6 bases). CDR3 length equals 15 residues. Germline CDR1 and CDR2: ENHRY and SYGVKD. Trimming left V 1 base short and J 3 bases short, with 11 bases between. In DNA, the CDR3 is TGTGCCATCAGTGAGTGGAGGGTTAGGACAGATACGCAGTATTTT. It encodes CAISEWRVRTDTQYF.

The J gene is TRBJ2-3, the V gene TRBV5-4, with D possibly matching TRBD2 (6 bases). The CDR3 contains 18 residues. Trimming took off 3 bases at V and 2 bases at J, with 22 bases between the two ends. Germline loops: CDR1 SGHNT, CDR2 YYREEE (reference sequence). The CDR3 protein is CASSWDSGRTDFTDTQYF. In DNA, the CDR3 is TGTGCCAGCAGCTGGGATAGCGGTAGAACAGACTTCACAGATACGCAGTATTTT.

CDR3 in amino acids: CASSPEKDTDTQYF. The DNA of the CDR3 is TGTGCCAGCAGTCCCGAGAAAGACACAGATACGCAGTATTTT. This sequence joins TRBV28 and TRBJ2-3; D is unclear. The CDR3 runs to 14 residues. V dropped 5 bases and J dropped 2 bases, with 11 bases sitting between them. Germline lookup yields CDR1 MDHEN and CDR2 SYDVKM. The full variable domain, rest sourced from reference TRBV28 and TRBJ2-3, is DVKVTQSSRYLVKRTGEKVFLECVQDMDHENMFWYRQDPGLGLRLIYFSYDVKMKEKGDIPEGYSVSREKKERFSLILESASTNQTSMYLCASSPEKDTDTQYFGPGTRLTVL.

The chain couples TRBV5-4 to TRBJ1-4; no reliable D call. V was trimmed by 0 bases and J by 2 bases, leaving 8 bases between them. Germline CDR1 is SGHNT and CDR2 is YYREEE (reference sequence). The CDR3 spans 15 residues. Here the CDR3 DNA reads TGTGCCAGCAGCTTGGGAGTTCCCACTAATGAAAAACTGTTTTTT. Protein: CASSLGVPTNEKLFF.

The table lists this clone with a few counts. CDR3 amino acids: CASSSTGNQPQHF. CDR3 bases: TGTGCCAGCAGCTCTACAGGGAATCAGCCCCAGCATTTT. The chain uses TRBV7-2 and TRBJ1-5; weak D call: TRBD1 (6 bases). The CDR3 sequence is 13 residues long. CDR1 and CDR2 (germline): SGHTA, FQGNSA. V was clipped by 4 bases and J by 4 bases, with 8 bases between them.

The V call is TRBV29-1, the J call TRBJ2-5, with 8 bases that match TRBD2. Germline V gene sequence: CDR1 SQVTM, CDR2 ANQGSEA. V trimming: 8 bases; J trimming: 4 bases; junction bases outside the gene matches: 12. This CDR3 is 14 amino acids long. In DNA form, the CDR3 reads TGCAGCACCGAGGGTGCGGGGGGCGGAGAGACCCAGTACTTC. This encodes CSTEGAGGGETQYF.

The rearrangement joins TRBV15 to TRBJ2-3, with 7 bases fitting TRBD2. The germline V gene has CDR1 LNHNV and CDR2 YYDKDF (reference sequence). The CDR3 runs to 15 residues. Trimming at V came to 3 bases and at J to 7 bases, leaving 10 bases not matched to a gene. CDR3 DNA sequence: TGTGCCACCAGCAGCCGGGACGGGAGGAGGTATACGCAGTATTTT. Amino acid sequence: CATSSRDGRRYTQYF.

The CDR3 DNA is TGTGCCAGTGGCAACACAGGGAATCGCTATGGCTACACCTTC. It yields the protein CASGNTGNRYGYTF. The chain joins TRBV19 to TRBJ1-2; a possible D gene is TRBD1 (6 bases). The germline V gene encodes CDR1 LNHDA and CDR2 SQIVND (reference sequence). V was shortened by 8 bases and J by 4 bases, with 17 bases between the two germline ends. CDR3 length: 14 amino acids.

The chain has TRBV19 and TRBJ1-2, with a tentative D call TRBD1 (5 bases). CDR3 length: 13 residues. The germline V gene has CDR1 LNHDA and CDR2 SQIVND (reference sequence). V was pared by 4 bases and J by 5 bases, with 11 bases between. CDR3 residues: CASSKKGDYGYTF. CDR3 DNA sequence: TGTGCCAGTAGTAAAAAAGGGGATTATGGCTACACCTTC. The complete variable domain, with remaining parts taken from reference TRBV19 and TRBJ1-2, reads DGGITQSPKYLFRKEGQNVTLSCEQNLNHDAMYWYRQDPGQGLRLIYYSQIVNDFQKGDIAEGYSVSREKKESFPLTVTSAQKNPTAFYLCASSKKGDYGYTFGSGTRLTVV.

This CDR3 reads CATEGGPPYEQYF. For the CDR3, the DNA is TGTGCCACCGAGGGCGGGCCCCCCTACGAGCAGTACTTC. The chain recombines TRBV5-4 with TRBJ2-7, with D possibly TRBD2 on 5 matching bases. Deletions cut 9 bases from V and 2 bases from J, with 15 bases between. The length of the CDR3 is 13 residues. Germline CDR1 and CDR2: SGHNT and YYREEE (reference sequence).

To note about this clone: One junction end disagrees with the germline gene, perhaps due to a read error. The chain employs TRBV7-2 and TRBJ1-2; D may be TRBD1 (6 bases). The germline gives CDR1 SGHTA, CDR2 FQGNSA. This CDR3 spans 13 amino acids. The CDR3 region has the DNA TGTGCCAGCAGCTCCAAGGACAGATCCAACAGATCCTTC. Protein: CASSSKDRSNRSF.

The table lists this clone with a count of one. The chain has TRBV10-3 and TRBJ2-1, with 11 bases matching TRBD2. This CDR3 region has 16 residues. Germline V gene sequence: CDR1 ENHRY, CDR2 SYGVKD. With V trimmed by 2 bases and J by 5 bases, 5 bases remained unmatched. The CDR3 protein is CAISENLAGGHNEQFF. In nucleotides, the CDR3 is TGTGCCATCAGTGAGAACCTAGCGGGGGGCCACAATGAGCAGTTCTTC.

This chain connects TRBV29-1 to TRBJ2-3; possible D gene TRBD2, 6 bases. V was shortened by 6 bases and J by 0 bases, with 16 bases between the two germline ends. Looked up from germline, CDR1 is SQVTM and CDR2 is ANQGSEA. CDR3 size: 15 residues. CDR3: CSVMRDSSSTDTQYF. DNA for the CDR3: TGCAGCGTGATGCGGGACTCCTCTAGCACAGATACGCAGTATTTT.

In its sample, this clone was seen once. CDR3 sequence reads: CASSGRPGTSKETQYF. The CDR3 nucleotides read TGTGCCAGCAGCGGACGTCCCGGGACTAGTAAAGAGACCCAGTACTTC. The chain employs TRBV7-2 and TRBJ2-5; 8 nucleotides line up with TRBD2. The CDR3 spans 16 residues. V dropped 5 bases and J dropped 3; count of bases not matched to a gene: 11. The germline V gene encodes CDR1 SGHTA and CDR2 FQGNSA.

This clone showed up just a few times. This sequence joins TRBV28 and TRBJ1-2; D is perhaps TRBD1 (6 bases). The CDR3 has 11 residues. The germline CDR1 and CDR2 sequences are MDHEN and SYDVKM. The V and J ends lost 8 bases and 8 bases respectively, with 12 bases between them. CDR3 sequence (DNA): TGTGCCAGCGGCAGGACAGAGGGCTACACCTTC. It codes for CASGRTEGYTF.

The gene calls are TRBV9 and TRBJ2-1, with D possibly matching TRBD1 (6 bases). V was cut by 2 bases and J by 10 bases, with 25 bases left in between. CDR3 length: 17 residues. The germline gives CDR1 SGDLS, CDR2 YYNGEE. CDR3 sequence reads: CASSVRGSGQGVKEQFF. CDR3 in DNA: TGTGCCAGCAGCGTTAGGGGGTCGGGGCAGGGTGTTAAGGAGCAGTTCTTC. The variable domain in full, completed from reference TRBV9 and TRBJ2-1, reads DSGVTQTPKHLITATGQRVTLRCSPRSGDLSVYWYQQSLDQGLQFLIQYYNGEERAKGNILERFSAQQFPDLHSELNLSSLELGDSALYFCASSVRGSGQGVKEQFFGPGTRLTVL.

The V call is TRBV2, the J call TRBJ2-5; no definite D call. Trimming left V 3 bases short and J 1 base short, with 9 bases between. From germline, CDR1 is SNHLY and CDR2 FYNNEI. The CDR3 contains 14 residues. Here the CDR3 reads CASSESQVQETQYF. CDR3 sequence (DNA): TGTGCCAGCAGTGAGTCCCAGGTCCAAGAGACCCAGTACTTC.

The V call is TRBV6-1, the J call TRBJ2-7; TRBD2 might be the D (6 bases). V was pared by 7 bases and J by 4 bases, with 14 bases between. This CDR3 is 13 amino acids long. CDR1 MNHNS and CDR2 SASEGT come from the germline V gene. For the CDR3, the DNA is TGTGCCAGCACCGGCGGGATGAGATACGAGCAGTACTTC. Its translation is CASTGGMRYEQYF.

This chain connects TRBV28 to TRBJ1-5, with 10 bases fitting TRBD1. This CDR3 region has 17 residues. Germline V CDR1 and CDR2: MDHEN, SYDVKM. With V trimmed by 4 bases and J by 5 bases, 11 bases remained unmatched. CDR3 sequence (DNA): TGTGCCAGCAGTTCCCCTATGGGACAGGGGTTTCATCAGCCCCAGCATTTT. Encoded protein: CASSSPMGQGFHQPQHF.

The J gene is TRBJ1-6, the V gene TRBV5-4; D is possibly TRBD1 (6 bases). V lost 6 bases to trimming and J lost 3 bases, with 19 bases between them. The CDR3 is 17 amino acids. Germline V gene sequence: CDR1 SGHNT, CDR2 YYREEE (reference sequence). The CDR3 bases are TGTGCCAGCACCCATGGGAACAGGGATGTCTATAATTCACCCCTCCACTTT. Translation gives CASTHGNRDVYNSPLHF.

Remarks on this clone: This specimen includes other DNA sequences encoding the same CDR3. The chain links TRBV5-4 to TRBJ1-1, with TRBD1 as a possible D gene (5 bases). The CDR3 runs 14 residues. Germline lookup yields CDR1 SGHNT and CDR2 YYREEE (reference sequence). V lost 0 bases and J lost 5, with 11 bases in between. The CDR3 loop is CASSLGGGSTEAFF. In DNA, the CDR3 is TGTGCCAGCAGCTTGGGGGGGGGAAGTACTGAAGCTTTCTTT.

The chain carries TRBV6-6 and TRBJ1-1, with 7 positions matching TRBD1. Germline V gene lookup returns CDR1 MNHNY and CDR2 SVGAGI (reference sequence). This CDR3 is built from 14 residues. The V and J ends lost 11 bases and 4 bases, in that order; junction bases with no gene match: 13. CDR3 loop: CASQGGTGLTEAFF. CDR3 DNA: TGTGCCTCCCAGGGGGGTACGGGTCTCACTGAAGCTTTCTTT.

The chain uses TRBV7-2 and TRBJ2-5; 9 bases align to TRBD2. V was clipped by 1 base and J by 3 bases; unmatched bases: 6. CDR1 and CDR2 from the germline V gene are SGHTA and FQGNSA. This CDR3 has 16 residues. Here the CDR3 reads CASSLGLAGRKETQYF. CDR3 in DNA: TGTGCCAGCAGCTTAGGCCTAGCGGGGCGAAAAGAGACCCAGTACTTC.

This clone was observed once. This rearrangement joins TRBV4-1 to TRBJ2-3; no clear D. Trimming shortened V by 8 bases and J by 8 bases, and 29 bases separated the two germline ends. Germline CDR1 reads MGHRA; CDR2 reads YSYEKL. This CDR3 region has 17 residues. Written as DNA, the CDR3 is TGCGCCAGCTCGACCCTCGAAAAAATCGGTGCGGATGCTACGCAGTATTTT. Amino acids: CASSTLEKIGADATQYF.

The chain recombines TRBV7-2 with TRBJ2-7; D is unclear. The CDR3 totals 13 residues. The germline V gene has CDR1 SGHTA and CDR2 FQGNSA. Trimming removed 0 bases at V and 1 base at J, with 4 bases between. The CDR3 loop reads CASSLAYSYEQYF. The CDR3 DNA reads TGTGCCAGCAGCTTAGCCTATTCCTACGAGCAGTACTTC. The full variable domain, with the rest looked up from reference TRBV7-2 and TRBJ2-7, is GAGVSQSPSNKVTEKGKDVELRCDPISGHTALYWYRQSLGQGLEFLIYFQGNSAPDKSGLPSDRFSAERTGGSVSTLTIQRTQQEDSAVYLCASSLAYSYEQYFGPGTRLTVT.

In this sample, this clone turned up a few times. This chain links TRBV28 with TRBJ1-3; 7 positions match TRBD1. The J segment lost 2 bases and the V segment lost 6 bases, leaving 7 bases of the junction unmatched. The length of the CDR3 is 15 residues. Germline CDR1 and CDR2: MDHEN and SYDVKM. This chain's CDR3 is CASSPDRAAGNTIYF. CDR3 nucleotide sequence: TGTGCCAGCAGCCCCGACAGGGCCGCTGGAAACACCATATATTTT. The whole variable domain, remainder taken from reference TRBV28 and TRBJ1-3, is DVKVTQSSRYLVKRTGEKVFLECVQDMDHENMFWYRQDPGLGLRLIYFSYDVKMKEKGDIPEGYSVSREKKERFSLILESASTNQTSMYLCASSPDRAAGNTIYFGEGSWLTVV.

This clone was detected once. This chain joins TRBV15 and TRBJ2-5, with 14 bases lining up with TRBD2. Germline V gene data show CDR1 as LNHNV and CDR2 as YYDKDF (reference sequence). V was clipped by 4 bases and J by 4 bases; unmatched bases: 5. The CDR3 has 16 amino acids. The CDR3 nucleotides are TGTGCCACCAGCACCGGGACTAGCGGGGGTTCAGAGACCCAGTACTTC. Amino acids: CATSTGTSGGSETQYF.

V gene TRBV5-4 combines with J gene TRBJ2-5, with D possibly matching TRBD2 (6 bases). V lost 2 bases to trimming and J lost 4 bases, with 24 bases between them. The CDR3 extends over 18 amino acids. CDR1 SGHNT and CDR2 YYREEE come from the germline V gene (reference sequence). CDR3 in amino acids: CASSLSWSQEGLGETQYF. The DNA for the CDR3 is TGTGCCAGCAGCTTAAGTTGGTCCCAGGAGGGCCTTGGAGAGACCCAGTACTTC.

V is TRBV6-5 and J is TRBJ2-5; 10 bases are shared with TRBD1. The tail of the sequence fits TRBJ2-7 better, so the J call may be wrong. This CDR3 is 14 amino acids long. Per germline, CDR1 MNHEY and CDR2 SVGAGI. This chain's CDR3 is CASRSRDRGYEQYF. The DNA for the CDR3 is TGTGCCAGCAGGTCCCGGGACAGGGGTTACGAGCAGTACTTC.

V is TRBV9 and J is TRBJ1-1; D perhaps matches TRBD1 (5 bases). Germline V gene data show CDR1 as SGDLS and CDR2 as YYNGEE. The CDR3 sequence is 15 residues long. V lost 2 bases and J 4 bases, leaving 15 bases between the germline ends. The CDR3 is CASSVYFGQGTEAFF. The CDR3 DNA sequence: TGTGCCAGCAGCGTCTATTTCGGTCAGGGCACTGAAGCTTTCTTT.